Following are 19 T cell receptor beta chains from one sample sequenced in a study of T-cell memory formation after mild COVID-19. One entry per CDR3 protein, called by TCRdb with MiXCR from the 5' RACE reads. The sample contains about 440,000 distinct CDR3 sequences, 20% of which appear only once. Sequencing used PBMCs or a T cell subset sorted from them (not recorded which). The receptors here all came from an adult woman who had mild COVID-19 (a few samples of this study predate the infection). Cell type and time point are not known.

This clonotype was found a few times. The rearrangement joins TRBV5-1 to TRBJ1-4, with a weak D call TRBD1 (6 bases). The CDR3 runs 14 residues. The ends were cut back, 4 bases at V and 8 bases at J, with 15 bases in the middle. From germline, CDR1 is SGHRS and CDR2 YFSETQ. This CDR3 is CASSAAGVGEKLFF. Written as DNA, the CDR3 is TGCGCCAGCAGCGCAGCAGGGGTAGGGGAAAAACTGTTTTTT.

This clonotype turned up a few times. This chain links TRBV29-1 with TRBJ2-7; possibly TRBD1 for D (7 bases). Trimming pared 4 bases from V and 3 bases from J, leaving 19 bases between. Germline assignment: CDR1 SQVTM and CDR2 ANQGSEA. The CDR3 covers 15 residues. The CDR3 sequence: CSVVGVVQGGYEQYF. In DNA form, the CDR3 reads TGCAGCGTTGTCGGAGTCGTGCAGGGGGGCTACGAGCAGTACTTC.

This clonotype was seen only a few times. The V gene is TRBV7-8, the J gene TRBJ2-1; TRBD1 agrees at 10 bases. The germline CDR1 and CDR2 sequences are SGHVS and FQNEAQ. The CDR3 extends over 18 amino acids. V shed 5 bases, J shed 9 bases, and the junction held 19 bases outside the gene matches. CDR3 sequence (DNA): TGTGCCAGCAGCCCCTCGAGAGGCTGGACAGGGGGGACCCCTGAGCAGTTCTTC. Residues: CASSPSRGWTGGTPEQFF.

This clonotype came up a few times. The CDR3 here is CATSALDSGSRGTGELFF. As DNA, the CDR3 is TGTGCCACCAGTGCCCTGGACAGCGGGAGTCGAGGCACCGGGGAGCTGTTTTTT. The chain couples TRBV24-1 to TRBJ2-2, with 8 bases identical to TRBD2. Trimming at V came to 5 bases and at J to 4 bases, leaving 14 bases not matched to a gene. The CDR3 loop spans 18 amino acids. The V gene's germline CDR1 is KGHDR and CDR2 SFDVKD.

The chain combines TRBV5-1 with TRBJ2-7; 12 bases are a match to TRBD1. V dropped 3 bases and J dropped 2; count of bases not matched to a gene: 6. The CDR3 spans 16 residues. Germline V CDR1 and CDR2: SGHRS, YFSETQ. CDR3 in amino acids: CASSSSGTGGTYEQYF. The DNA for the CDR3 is TGCGCCAGCAGCTCTTCCGGGACAGGGGGCACCTACGAGCAGTACTTC. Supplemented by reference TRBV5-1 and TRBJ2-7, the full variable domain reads KAGVTQTPRYLIKTRGQQVTLSCSPISGHRSVSWYQQTPGQGLQFLFEYFSETQRNKGNFPGRFSGRQFSNSRSEMNVSTLELGDSALYLCASSSSGTGGTYEQYFGPGTRLTVT.

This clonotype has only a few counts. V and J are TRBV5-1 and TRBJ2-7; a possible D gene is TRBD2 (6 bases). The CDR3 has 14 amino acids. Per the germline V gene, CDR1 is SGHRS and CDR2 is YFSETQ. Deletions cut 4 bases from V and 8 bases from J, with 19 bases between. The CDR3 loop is CASSPGTGGLQQYF. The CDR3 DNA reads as TGCGCCAGCAGCCCTGGGACCGGGGGTCTACAGCAGTACTTC.

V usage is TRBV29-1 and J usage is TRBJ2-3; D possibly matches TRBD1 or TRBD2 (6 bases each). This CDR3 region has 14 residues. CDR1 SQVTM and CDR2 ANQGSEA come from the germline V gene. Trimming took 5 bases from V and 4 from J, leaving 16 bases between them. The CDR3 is CSVTSRGKSDTQYF. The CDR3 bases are TGCAGCGTTACTAGCAGGGGCAAATCAGATACGCAGTATTTT.

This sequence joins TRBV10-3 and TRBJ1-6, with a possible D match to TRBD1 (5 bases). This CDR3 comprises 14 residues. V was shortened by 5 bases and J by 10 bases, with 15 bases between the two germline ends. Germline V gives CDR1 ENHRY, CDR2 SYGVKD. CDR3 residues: CAISLSQGTSPLHF. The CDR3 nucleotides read TGTGCCATCAGTCTCTCCCAGGGCACGTCACCCCTCCACTTT.

The CDR3 region has the DNA TGCGCCAGCACTGAACCGGGACAGACCTACGAGCAGTACTTC. Protein product: CASTEPGQTYEQYF. V is TRBV5-1 and J is TRBJ2-7, with 7 bases identical to TRBD1. J gave up 2 bases and V 6 bases, and 8 bases lay outside the gene matches. CDR3 size: 14 residues. CDR1 and CDR2 from the germline V gene are SGHRS and YFSETQ. Looking up the rest from reference TRBV5-1 and TRBJ2-7 gives the full variable domain: KAGVTQTPRYLIKTRGQQVTLSCSPISGHRSVSWYQQTPGQGLQFLFEYFSETQRNKGNFPGRFSGRQFSNSRSEMNVSTLELGDSALYLCASTEPGQTYEQYFGPGTRLTVT.

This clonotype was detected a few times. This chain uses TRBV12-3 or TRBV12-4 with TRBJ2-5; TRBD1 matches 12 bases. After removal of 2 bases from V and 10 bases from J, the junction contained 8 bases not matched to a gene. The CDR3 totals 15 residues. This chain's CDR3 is CASSLTVGQGAHQYF. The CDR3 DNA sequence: TGTGCCAGCAGTTTAACTGTGGGACAGGGGGCCCACCAGTACTTC.

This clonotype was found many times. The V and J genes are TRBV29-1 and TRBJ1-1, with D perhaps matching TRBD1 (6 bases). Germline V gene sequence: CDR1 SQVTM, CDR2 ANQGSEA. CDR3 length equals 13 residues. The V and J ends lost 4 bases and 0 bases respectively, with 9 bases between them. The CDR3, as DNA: TGCAGCGTTGTCGGACAGTTGAACACTGAAGCTTTCTTT. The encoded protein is CSVVGQLNTEAFF.

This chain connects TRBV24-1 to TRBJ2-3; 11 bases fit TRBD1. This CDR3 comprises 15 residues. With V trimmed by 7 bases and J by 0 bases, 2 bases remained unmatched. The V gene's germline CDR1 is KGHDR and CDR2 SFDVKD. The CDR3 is CATSGQGASTDTQYF. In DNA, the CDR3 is TGTGCCACCAGCGGACAGGGGGCGAGCACAGATACGCAGTATTTT.

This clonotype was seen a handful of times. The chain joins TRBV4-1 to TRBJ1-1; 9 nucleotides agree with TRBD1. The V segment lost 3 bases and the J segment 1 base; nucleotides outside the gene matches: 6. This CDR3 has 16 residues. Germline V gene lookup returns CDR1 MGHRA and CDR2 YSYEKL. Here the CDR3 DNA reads TGCGCCAGCAGCCACAACAGGGGGCGAGGGAACACTGAAGCTTTCTTT. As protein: CASSHNRGRGNTEAFF.

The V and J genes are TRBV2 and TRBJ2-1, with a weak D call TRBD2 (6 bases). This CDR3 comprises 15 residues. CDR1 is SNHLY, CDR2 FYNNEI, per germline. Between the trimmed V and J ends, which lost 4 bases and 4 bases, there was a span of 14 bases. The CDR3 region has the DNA TGTGCCAGCAGTGCGGAGGGTGGGGGATACAATGAGCAGTTCTTC. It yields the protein CASSAEGGGYNEQFF.

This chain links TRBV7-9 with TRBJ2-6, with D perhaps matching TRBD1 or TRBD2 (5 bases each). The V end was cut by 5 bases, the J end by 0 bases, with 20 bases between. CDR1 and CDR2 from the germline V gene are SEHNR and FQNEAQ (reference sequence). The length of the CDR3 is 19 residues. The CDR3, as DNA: TGTGCCAGCAGCCTTGTGAGGGGCAGTCTCTTCTCTGGGGCCAACGTCCTGACTTTC. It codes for CASSLVRGSLFSGANVLTF. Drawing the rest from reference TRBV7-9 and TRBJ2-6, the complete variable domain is DTGVSQNPRHKITKRGQNVTFRCDPISEHNRLYWYRQTLGQGPEFLTYFQNEAQLEKSRLLSDRFSAERPKGSFSTLEIQRTEQGDSAMYLCASSLVRGSLFSGANVLTFGAGSRLTVL.

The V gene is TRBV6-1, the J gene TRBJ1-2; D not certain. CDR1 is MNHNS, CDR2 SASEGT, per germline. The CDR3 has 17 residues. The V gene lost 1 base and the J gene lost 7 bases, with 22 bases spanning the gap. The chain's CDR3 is CASSEGFFWTLEGGYTF. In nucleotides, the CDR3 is TGTGCCAGCAGTGAAGGGTTTTTCTGGACGCTTGAGGGTGGCTACACCTTC.

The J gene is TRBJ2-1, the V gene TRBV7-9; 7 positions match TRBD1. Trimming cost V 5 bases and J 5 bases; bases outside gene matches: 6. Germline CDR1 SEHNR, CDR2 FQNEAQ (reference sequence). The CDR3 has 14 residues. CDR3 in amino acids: CASSPPDRDNEQFF. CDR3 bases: TGTGCCAGCAGCCCGCCCGACAGGGACAATGAGCAGTTCTTC.

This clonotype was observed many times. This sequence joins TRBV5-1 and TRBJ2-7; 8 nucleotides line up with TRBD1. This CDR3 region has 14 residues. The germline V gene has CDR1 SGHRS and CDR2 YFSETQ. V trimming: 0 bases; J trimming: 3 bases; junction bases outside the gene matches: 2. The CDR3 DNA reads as TGCGCCAGCAGCTTGGGGACAGGGAACTACGAGCAGTACTTC. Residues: CASSLGTGNYEQYF.

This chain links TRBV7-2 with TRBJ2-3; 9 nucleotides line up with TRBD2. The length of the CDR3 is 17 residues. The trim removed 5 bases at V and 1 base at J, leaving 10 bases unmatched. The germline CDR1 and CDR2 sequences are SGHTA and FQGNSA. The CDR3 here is CASSPGLARTRTDTQYF. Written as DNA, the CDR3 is TGTGCCAGCAGCCCGGGACTAGCTCGCACCCGCACAGATACGCAGTATTTT.